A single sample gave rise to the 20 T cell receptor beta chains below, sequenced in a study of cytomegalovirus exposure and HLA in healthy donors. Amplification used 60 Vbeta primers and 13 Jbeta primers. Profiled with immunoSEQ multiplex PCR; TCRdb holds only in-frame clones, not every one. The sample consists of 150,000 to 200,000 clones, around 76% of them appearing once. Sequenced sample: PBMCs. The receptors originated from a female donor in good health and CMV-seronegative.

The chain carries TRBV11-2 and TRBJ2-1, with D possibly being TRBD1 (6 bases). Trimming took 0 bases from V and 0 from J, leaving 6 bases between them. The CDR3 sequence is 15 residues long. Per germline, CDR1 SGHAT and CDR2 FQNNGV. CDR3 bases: TGTGCCAGCAGCTTAGAAGGGGGCTCCTACAATGAGCAGTTCTTC. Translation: CASSLEGGSYNEQFF.

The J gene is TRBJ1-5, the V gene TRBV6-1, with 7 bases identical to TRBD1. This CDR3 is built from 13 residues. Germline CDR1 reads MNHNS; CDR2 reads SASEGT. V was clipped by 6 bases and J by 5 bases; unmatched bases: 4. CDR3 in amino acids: CASRRGRDQPQHF. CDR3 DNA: TGTGCCAGCAGGAGGGGGCGCGATCAGCCCCAGCATTTT.

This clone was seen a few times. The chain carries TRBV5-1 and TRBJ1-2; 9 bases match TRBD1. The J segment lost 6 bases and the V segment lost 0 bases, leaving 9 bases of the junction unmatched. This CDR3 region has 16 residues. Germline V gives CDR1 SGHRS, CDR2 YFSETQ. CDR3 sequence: CASSLGDRASSDGYTF. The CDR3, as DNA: TGCGCCAGCAGCTTGGGGGACAGGGCAAGTTCGGATGGCTACACCTTC.

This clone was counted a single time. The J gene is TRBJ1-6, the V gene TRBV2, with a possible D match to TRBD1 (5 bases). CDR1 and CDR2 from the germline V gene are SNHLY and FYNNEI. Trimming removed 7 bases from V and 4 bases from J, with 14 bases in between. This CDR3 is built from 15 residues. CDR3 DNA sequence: TGTGCCAGCACCGAACGGGGGTTGTATAATTCACCCCTCCACTTT. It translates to CASTERGLYNSPLHF.

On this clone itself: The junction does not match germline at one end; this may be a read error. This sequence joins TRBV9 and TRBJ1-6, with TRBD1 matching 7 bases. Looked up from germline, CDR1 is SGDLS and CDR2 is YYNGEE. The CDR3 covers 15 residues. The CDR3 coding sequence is TGTGCCGGCAGCGCTCGGAGGGGGCTAGATTCACCCCTCCACTTT. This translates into CAGSARRGLDSPLHF.

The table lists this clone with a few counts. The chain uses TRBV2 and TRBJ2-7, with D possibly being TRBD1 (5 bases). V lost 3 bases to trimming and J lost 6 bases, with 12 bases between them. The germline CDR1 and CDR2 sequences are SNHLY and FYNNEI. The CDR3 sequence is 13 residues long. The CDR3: CASSDSRDGEQYF. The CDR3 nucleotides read TGTGCCAGCAGTGATTCCAGGGATGGCGAGCAGTACTTC.

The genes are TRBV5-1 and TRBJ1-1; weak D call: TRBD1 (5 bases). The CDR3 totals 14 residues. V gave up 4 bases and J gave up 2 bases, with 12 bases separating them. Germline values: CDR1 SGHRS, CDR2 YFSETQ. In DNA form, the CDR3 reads TGCGCCAGCAGCGACCCGCAGGGCAACACTGAAGCTTTCTTT. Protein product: CASSDPQGNTEAFF.

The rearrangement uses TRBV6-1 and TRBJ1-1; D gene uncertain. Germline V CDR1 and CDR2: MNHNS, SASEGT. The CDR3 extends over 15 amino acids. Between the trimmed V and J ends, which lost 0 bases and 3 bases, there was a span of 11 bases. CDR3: CASSEAEEWDTEAFF. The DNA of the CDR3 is TGTGCCAGCAGTGAAGCGGAGGAGTGGGACACTGAAGCTTTCTTT.

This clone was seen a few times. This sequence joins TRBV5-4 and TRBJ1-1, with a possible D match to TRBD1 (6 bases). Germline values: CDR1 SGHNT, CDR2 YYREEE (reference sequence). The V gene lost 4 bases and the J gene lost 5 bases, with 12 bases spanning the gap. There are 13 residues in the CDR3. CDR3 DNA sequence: TGTGCCAGCAGCCCACAGGGTAGAACTGAAGCTTTCTTT. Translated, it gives CASSPQGRTEAFF.

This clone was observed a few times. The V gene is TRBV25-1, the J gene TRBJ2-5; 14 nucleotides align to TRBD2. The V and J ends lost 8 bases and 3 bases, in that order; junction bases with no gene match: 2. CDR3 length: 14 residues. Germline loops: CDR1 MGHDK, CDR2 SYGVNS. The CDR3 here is CASGGLAGEETQYF. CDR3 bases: TGTGCCAGCGGGGGACTAGCGGGAGAAGAGACCCAGTACTTC.

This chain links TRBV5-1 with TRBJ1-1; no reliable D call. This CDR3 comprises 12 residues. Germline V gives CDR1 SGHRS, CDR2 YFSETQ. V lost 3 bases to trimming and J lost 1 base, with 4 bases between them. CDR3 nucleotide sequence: TGCGCCAGCAGCTCAGGGAACACTGAAGCTTTCTTT. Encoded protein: CASSSGNTEAFF.

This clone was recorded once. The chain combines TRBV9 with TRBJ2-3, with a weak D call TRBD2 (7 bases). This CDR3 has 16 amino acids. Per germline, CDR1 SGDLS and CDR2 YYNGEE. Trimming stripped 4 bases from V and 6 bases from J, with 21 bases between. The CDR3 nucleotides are TGTGCCAGCAGCCCCCAACAAGGGGGGGGGCTCGATACGCAGTATTTT. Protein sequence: CASSPQQGGGLDTQYF.

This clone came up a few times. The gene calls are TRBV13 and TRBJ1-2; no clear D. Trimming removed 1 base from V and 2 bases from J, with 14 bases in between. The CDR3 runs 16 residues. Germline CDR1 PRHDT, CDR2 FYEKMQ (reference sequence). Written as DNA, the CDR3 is TGTGCCAGCAGCTTAGTCGTTGGGCTCCAGAACTATGGCTACACCTTC. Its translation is CASSLVVGLQNYGYTF.

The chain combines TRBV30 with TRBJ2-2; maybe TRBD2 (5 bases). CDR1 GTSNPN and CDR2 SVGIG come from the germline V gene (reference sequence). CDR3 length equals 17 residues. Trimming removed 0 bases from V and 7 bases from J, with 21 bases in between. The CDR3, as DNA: TGTGCCTGGAGTGTACTCGGTGGGAGTCGACGTGGCGGGGAGCTGTTTTTT. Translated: CAWSVLGGSRRGGELFF.

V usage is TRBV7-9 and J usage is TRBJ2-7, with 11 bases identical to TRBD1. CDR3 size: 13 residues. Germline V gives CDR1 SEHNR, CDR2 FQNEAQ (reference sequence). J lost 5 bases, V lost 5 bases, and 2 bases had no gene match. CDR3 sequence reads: CASSRDRGDEQYF. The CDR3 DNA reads TGTGCCAGCAGCCGGGACAGGGGGGACGAGCAGTACTTC.

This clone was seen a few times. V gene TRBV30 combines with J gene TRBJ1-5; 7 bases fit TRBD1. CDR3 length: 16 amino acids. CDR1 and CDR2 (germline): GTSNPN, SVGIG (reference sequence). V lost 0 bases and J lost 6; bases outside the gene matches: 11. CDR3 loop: CAWSVWGQGGRQPQHF. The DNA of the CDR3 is TGTGCCTGGAGTGTATGGGGGCAGGGGGGTCGTCAGCCCCAGCATTTT.

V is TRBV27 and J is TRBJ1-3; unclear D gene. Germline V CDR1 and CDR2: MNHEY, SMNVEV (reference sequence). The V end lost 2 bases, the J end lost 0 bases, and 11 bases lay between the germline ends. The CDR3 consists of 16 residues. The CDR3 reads CASSLGGRISGNTIYF. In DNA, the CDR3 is TGTGCCAGCAGTTTAGGCGGCCGGATCTCTGGAAACACCATATATTTT.

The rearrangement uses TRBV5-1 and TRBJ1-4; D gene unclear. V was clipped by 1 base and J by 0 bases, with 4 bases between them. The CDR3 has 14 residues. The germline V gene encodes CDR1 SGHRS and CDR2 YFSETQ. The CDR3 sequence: CASSLTATNEKLFF. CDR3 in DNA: TGCGCCAGCAGCTTGACAGCAACTAATGAAAAACTGTTTTTT.

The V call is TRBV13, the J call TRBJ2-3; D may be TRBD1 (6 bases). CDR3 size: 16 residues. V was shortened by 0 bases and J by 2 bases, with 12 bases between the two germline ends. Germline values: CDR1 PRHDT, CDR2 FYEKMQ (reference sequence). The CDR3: CASSLGLGAPTDTQYF. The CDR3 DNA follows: TGTGCCAGCAGCTTAGGATTGGGGGCCCCCACAGATACGCAGTATTTT.

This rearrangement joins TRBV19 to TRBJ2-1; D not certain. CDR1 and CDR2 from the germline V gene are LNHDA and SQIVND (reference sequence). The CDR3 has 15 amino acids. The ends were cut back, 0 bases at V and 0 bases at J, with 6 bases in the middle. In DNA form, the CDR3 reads TGTGCCAGTAGTATAGAGTCTAGCTCCTACAATGAGCAGTTCTTC. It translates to CASSIESSSYNEQFF.